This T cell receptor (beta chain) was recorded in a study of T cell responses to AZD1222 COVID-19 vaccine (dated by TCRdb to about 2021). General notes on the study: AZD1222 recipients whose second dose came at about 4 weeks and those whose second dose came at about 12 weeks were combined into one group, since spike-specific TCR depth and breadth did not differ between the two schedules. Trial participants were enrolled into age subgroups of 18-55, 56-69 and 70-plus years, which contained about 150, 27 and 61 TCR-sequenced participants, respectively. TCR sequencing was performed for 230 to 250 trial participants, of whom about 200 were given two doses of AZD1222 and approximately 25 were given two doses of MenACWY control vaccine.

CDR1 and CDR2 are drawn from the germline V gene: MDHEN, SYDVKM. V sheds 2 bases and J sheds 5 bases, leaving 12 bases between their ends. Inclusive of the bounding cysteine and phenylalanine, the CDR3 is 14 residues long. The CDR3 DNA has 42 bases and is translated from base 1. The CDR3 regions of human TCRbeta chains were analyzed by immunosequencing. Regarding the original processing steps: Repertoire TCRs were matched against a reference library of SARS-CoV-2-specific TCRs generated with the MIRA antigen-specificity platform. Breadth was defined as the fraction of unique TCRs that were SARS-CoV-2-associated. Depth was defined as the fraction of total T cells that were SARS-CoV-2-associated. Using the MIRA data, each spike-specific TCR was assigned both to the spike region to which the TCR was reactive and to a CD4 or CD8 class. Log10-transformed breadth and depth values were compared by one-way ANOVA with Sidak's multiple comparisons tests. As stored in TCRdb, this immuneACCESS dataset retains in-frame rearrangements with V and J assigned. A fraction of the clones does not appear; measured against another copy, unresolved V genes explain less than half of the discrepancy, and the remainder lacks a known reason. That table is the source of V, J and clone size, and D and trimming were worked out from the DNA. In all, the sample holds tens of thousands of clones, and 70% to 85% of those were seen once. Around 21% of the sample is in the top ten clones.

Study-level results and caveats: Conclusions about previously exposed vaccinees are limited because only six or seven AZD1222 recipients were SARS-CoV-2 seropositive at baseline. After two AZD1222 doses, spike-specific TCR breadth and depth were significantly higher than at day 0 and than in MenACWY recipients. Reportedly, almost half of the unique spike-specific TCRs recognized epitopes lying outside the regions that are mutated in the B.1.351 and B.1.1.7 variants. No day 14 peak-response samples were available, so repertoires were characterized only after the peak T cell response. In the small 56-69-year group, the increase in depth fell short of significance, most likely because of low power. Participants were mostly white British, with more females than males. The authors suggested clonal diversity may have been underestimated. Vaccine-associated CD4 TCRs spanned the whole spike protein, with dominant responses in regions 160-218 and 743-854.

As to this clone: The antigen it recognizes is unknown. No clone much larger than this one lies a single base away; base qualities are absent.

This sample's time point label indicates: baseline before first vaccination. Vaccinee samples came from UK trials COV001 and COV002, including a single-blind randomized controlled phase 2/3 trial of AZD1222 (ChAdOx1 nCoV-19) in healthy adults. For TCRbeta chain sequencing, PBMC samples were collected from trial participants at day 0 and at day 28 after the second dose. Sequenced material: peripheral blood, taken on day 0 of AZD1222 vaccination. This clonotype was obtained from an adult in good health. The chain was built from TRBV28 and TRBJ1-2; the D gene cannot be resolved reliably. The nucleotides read TGTGCCAGCAGTTTAATTGGCAGAGAGTATGGCTACACCTTC. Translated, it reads CASSLIGREYGYTF.